These T cell receptor beta chains were read from a single sample in a study of cytomegalovirus exposure and HLA in healthy donors. Sequencing used immunoSEQ multiplex PCR; TCRdb keeps in-frame clones, though not all of them. The sample has some 150,000 clones, 77% seen once; the top ten hold 3% to 5%. Sequencing was carried out using PBMCs. These receptors were obtained from a male donor in good health and CMV-seronegative. The CDR3 runs from the conserved cysteine through the conserved F or W. Each record gives: D gene, J gene, V gene, clone size, CDR3 DNA, CDR3 protein. A D gene is named only where the DNA matches it firmly. A row's size may be missing; if present it is once, few, many or a size class.

D gene: NA
J gene: TRBJ1-3
V gene: TRBV19
clone size: NA
CDR3 DNA: TGTGCCAGTAGTATAGTCGGGGGTACTGTGAACACCATATATTTT
CDR3 protein: CASSIVGGTVNTIYF

D gene: TRBD2
J gene: TRBJ2-1
V gene: TRBV19
clone size: NA
CDR3 DNA: TGTGCCAGTAGTTTTAGGACTAGCGGCCACTACAATGAGCAGTTCTTC
CDR3 protein: CASSFRTSGHYNEQFF

D gene: TRBD1
J gene: TRBJ1-1
V gene: TRBV6-6
clone size: NA
CDR3 DNA: TGTGCCAGCAGTTGGACAGGGCAGAACACTGAAGCTTTCTTT
CDR3 protein: CASSWTGQNTEAFF

D gene: TRBD1
J gene: TRBJ2-6
V gene: TRBV6-6
clone size: NA
CDR3 DNA: TGTGCCAGCAGTTGCCCGGGACAGGGGGCCAACGTCCTGACTTTC
CDR3 protein: CASSCPGQGANVLTF

D gene: NA
J gene: TRBJ2-7
V gene: TRBV27
clone size: few
CDR3 DNA: TGTGCCAGCAGTCGTAGGGCGGGGATTAGCTCCTACGAGCAGTACTTC
CDR3 protein: CASSRRAGISSYEQYF

D gene: NA
J gene: TRBJ2-3
V gene: TRBV12-1
clone size: NA
CDR3 DNA: TGTGCCAGCAGCCCCGAGGCTAGCGGGGAGGGTACGCAGTATTTT
CDR3 protein: CASSPEASGEGTQYF

D gene: NA
J gene: TRBJ1-4
V gene: TRBV5-5
clone size: once
CDR3 DNA: TGTGCCAGCAGCTTGGTCGGGGGGCTCAGTGAAAAACTGTTTTTT
CDR3 protein: CASSLVGGLSEKLFF

D gene: NA
J gene: TRBJ1-5
V gene: TRBV4-3
clone size: NA
CDR3 DNA: TGCGCCAGCAGTCCAGGACTGTTACAGCCCCAGCATTTT
CDR3 protein: CASSPGLLQPQHF

D gene: NA
J gene: TRBJ1-6
V gene: TRBV6-5
clone size: NA
CDR3 DNA: TGTGCCAGCCGCAGGGTCTATAATTCACCCCTCCACTTT
CDR3 protein: CASRRVYNSPLHF

D gene: TRBD2
J gene: TRBJ2-2
V gene: TRBV11-2
clone size: NA
CDR3 DNA: TGTGCCAGCAGCTTGTTTAGCGGGGGGGCGAACACCGGGGAGCTGTTTTTT
CDR3 protein: CASSLFSGGANTGELFF

D gene: TRBD1
J gene: TRBJ2-5
V gene: TRBV28
clone size: NA
CDR3 DNA: TGTGCCAGCAGTTTACCCCCACAGGGGGTACCAGGAGAGACCCAGTACTTC
CDR3 protein: CASSLPPQGVPGETQYF

D gene: NA
J gene: TRBJ2-1
V gene: TRBV4-3
clone size: NA
CDR3 DNA: TGCGCCAGCAGCCAAGTAAAGGGCGGTGGGGGGGCCCTATACAATGAGCAGTTCTTC
CDR3 protein: CASSQVKGGGGALYNEQFF

D gene: NA
J gene: TRBJ1-1
V gene: TRBV10-1
clone size: NA
CDR3 DNA: TGCGCCAGCAGTCCCGACTGGAACACTGAAGCTTTCTTT
CDR3 protein: CASSPDWNTEAFF

D gene: TRBD2
J gene: TRBJ2-7
V gene: TRBV9
clone size: NA
CDR3 DNA: TGTGCCAGCAGCGTAGGGGGCGGGGGACTAGCGGACACCTACGAGCAGTACTTC
CDR3 protein: CASSVGGGGLADTYEQYF

D gene: NA
J gene: TRBJ1-2
V gene: TRBV4-3
clone size: NA
CDR3 DNA: TGCGCCAGCAGCCAAGACAGGTTGGGCTACACCTTC
CDR3 protein: CASSQDRLGYTF

D gene: NA
J gene: TRBJ1-1
V gene: TRBV18
clone size: NA
CDR3 DNA: TGTGCCAGCTCACCCCCCGGCGGCAGCAACACTGAAGCTTTCTTT
CDR3 protein: CASSPPGGSNTEAFF

D gene: NA
J gene: TRBJ1-2
V gene: TRBV12-5
clone size: NA
CDR3 DNA: TGTGCTAGTGCCCCCTCACGGGGTCCGGGAGGCTACACCTTC
CDR3 protein: CASAPSRGPGGYTF

D gene: NA
J gene: TRBJ1-1
V gene: TRBV6-5
clone size: once
CDR3 DNA: TGTGCCAGCAGTGCAGTTGGGCAGTCTGAAGCTTTCTTT
CDR3 protein: CASSAVGQSEAFF

D gene: TRBD1
J gene: TRBJ1-4
V gene: TRBV12-5
clone size: NA
CDR3 DNA: TGTGCTAGTGGTTCAGGGACAGCAACTAATGAAAAACTGTTTTTT
CDR3 protein: CASGSGTATNEKLFF

D gene: TRBD1
J gene: TRBJ2-7
V gene: TRBV5-1
clone size: NA
CDR3 DNA: TGCGCCAGCAGCTCGGGACAGGGGGCCTACGAGCAGTACTTC
CDR3 protein: CASSSGQGAYEQYF

D gene: NA
J gene: TRBJ2-7
V gene: TRBV11-3
clone size: NA
CDR3 DNA: TGTGCCAGCAGCTTAGCCAGGGACTACGAGCAGTACTTC
CDR3 protein: CASSLARDYEQYF

D gene: NA
J gene: TRBJ2-7
V gene: TRBV19
clone size: NA
CDR3 DNA: TGTGCCAGTAGTGTGGGGCCCTCCTACGAGCAGTACTTC
CDR3 protein: CASSVGPSYEQYF

D gene: NA
J gene: TRBJ1-2
V gene: TRBV9
clone size: NA
CDR3 DNA: TGTGCCAGCAGCTATCCGAGGGGAGGGGGTAACTATGGCTACACCTTC
CDR3 protein: CASSYPRGGGNYGYTF

D gene: NA
J gene: TRBJ1-1
V gene: TRBV7-2
clone size: NA
CDR3 DNA: TGTGCCAGCAGCTTAGTACCACCATTGGGGGGGAGGAACACTGAAGCTTTCTTT
CDR3 protein: CASSLVPPLGGRNTEAFF

D gene: TRBD2
J gene: TRBJ2-7
V gene: TRBV23-1
clone size: NA
CDR3 DNA: TGCGCCAGAGCGGGAATGGCGGATGCGGGTTACGAGCAGTACTTC
CDR3 protein: CARAGMADAGYEQYF

D gene: TRBD1
J gene: TRBJ2-1
V gene: TRBV19
clone size: NA
CDR3 DNA: TGTGCCAGTAGTATAGGGACAGGGATAGTCTCCTACAATGAGCAGTTCTTC
CDR3 protein: CASSIGTGIVSYNEQFF

D gene: TRBD2
J gene: TRBJ2-1
V gene: TRBV6-5
clone size: few
CDR3 DNA: TGTGCCAGCAGCCTGACTAGCGGGAGGGCCGATGAGCAGTTCTTC
CDR3 protein: CASSLTSGRADEQFF

D gene: NA
J gene: TRBJ2-7
V gene: TRBV5-1
clone size: NA
CDR3 DNA: TGCGCCAGCAGCTTGGGCAGGGGGGACGAGCAGTACTTC
CDR3 protein: CASSLGRGDEQYF

D gene: TRBD1
J gene: TRBJ2-7
V gene: TRBV11-3
clone size: NA
CDR3 DNA: TGTGCCAGCAGCTGGGACAGGGGAGGCGAGCAGTACTTC
CDR3 protein: CASSWDRGGEQYF

D gene: TRBD1
J gene: TRBJ1-4
V gene: TRBV14
clone size: NA
CDR3 DNA: TGTGCCAGCAGCCCCCGTGGGACAGGGCAGGAAAAACTGTTTTTT
CDR3 protein: CASSPRGTGQEKLFF

D gene: NA
J gene: TRBJ2-7
V gene: TRBV28
clone size: once
CDR3 DNA: TGTGCCAGCAGCCCCCAGGTCTGGGAGCAGTACTTC
CDR3 protein: CASSPQVWEQYF

D gene: TRBD1
J gene: TRBJ2-7
V gene: TRBV19
clone size: NA
CDR3 DNA: TGTGCCAGTAGTATGGGGACAGCTCCTACCTACGAGCAGTACTTC
CDR3 protein: CASSMGTAPTYEQYF

D gene: TRBD1
J gene: TRBJ1-6
V gene: TRBV6-5
clone size: NA
CDR3 DNA: TGTGCCAGCAATACAGGGGGATCACCCCTCCACTTT
CDR3 protein: CASNTGGSPLHF

D gene: NA
J gene: TRBJ1-4
V gene: TRBV7-9
clone size: NA
CDR3 DNA: TGTGCCAGCGGCTTCGGGTCGGCAACTAATGAAAAACTGTTTTTT
CDR3 protein: CASGFGSATNEKLFF

D gene: TRBD2
J gene: TRBJ2-5
V gene: TRBV9
clone size: NA
CDR3 DNA: TGTGCCAGCAGCCCCCCGGGACTAGCTTTGGGGGAGCAGTACTTC
CDR3 protein: CASSPPGLALGEQYF

D gene: TRBD1
J gene: TRBJ2-1
V gene: TRBV5-1
clone size: NA
CDR3 DNA: TGCGCCAGCAGCTTGGGACGGGGACAGGGGTACAATGAGCAGTTCTTC
CDR3 protein: CASSLGRGQGYNEQFF

D gene: NA
J gene: TRBJ2-5
V gene: TRBV6-5
clone size: NA
CDR3 DNA: TGTGCCAGCAGTTACTCATGGGGGCGACTTGAAGAGACCCAGTACTTC
CDR3 protein: CASSYSWGRLEETQYF